The T cell receptor beta chain under discussion was sequenced for a study of T cells in Graves' hyperthyroidism and ophthalmopathy. From RNA transcripts, TCR beta CDR3 regions were amplified. Initially, a first-round RT-PCR of the TCR CDR3 employed the HTBI primer set. One entry per CDR3 protein, called by TCRdb with MiXCR from the multiplex PCR reads. The sample gives a few hundred thousand distinct CDR3 sequences, around 13% of which show up once; about 4.9% is in the top ten. Stable hyperthyroidism: no ophthalmopathy progression over 18 months of follow-up. Orbital computed tomography, thyroid ultrasound, serum thyroxine and TRAb, and clinical symptoms together informed the diagnoses. The sample was blood. The sequence was obtained from a woman aged 18-29 years with Graves' hyperthyroidism.

The CDR3 region is CASSFPGQETPSGGNTGELFF. The CDR3 coding sequence is TGTGCCAGCAGCTTCCCCGGACAGGAGACTCCTAGCGGGGGAAACACCGGGGAGCTGTTTTTT. The J gene is TRBJ2-2, the V gene TRBV7-6; TRBD2 aligns across 10 bases. CDR1 and CDR2 from the germline V gene are SGHVS and FNYEAQ. J was trimmed by 2 bases and V by 3 bases; bases with no gene match: 18. This CDR3 has 21 amino acids. The whole variable domain, remainder taken from reference TRBV7-6 and TRBJ2-2, is GAGVSQSPRYKVTKRGQDVALRCDPISGHVSLYWYRQALGQGPEFLTYFNYEAQQDKSGLPNDRFSAERPEGSISTLTIQRTEQRDSAMYRCASSFPGQETPSGGNTGELFFGEGSRLTVL.